What follows are 27 T cell receptor beta chains derived from one specimen sequenced in a study of radiation and T cells in renal cell carcinoma. Repertoires were generated with immunoSEQ multiplex PCR, while TCRdb's copy carries only in-frame clones and drops some. Of 18,000 or so clones in the sample, over 45% were seen once. Treatment: 15 Gy SBRT to primary tumor, nephrectomy 4 weeks later. The material was tumor tissue, obtained from a patient whose treatment included radiotherapy and nephrectomy. These receptor sequences come from a man between 50 and 59 years old with renal cell carcinoma.

This chain links TRBV9 with TRBJ1-2; no definite D call. V was cut by 0 bases and J by 3 bases, with 12 bases left in between. This CDR3 contains 15 residues. The germline V gene has CDR1 SGDLS and CDR2 YYNGEE. The CDR3 DNA sequence: TGTGCCAGCAGCGTAGTGGCCGATTCTTACTATGGCTACACCTTC. Its translation: CASSVVADSYYGYTF.

This clone was seen a few times. The rearrangement uses TRBV6-5 and TRBJ1-3; maybe TRBD1 (5 bases). Germline loops: CDR1 MNHEY, CDR2 SVGAGI. V was cut by 4 bases and J by 4 bases, with 11 bases left in between. The CDR3 is 14 residues long. CDR3 residues: CASSLAGLGNTIYF. The CDR3 DNA reads as TGTGCCAGCAGTTTGGCAGGGCTCGGAAACACCATATATTTT.

The chain combines TRBV5-6 with TRBJ1-5; D call uncertain. Trimming took off 3 bases at V and 8 bases at J, with 12 bases between the two ends. CDR3 length: 13 amino acids. Germline-derived CDR1 and CDR2 are SGHDT and YYEEEE. CDR3 coding DNA: TGTGCCAGCAGCTCGCGCTCCCGGGAGCCCCAGCATTTT. Translating it yields CASSSRSREPQHF.

V usage is TRBV4-3 and J usage is TRBJ2-1; D is possibly TRBD2 (5 bases). Trimming pared 3 bases from V and 7 bases from J, leaving 13 bases between. The CDR3 length is 14 residues. The V gene's germline CDR1 is LGHNA and CDR2 YSLEER. The CDR3 coding sequence is TGCGCCAGCAGCCAGCCAACTAGGCGGAATGAGCAGTTCTTC. This encodes CASSQPTRRNEQFF.

V usage is TRBV6-5 and J usage is TRBJ1-1; no clear D gene. V was clipped by 6 bases and J by 1 base, with 9 bases between them. Germline values: CDR1 MNHEY, CDR2 SVGAGI. CDR3 length: 13 amino acids. CDR3 bases: TGTGCCAGCAGCCGAGACGAGAACACTGAAGCTTTCTTT. Translation: CASSRDENTEAFF.

CDR3 sequence reads: CASSGTSTDTQYF. The CDR3 DNA reads TGTGCCAGCTCAGGGACAAGCACAGATACGCAGTATTTT. V usage is TRBV18 and J usage is TRBJ2-3, with a tentative D call TRBD1 (6 bases). The CDR3 contains 13 residues. V dropped 5 bases and J dropped 0 bases, with 6 bases sitting between them. Germline V gene lookup returns CDR1 KGHSH and CDR2 LQKENI.

With regard to this clone: Germline and junction disagree at one end, which may indicate a read error. This chain joins TRBV5-4 and TRBJ1-2; 7 bases align to TRBD1. The CDR3 consists of 16 residues. CDR1 and CDR2 (germline): SGHNT, YYREEE (reference sequence). In DNA form, the CDR3 reads TGTGCCAGCAGTTTGGGCTTGGGGACAGCGATTTATGGCTACACCTTC. This translates into CASSLGLGTAIYGYTF.

This rearrangement joins TRBV6-5 to TRBJ2-7, with 9 bases lining up with TRBD1. The germline V gene encodes CDR1 MNHEY and CDR2 SVGAGI. J was trimmed by 3 bases and V by 2 bases; bases with no gene match: 2. The CDR3 is 14 amino acids. CDR3 nucleotide sequence: TGTGCCAGCAGTTACGGGACAGGGATCTACGAGCAGTACTTC. Its translation is CASSYGTGIYEQYF.

The chain joins TRBV9 to TRBJ2-1; 8 bases align to TRBD2. With 0 bases clipped from V and 4 bases from J, the junction kept 9 bases outside the gene matches. The germline CDR1 and CDR2 sequences are SGDLS and YYNGEE. The CDR3 totals 17 residues. For the CDR3, the DNA is TGTGCCAGCAGCGTAGGAGTAACTAGCGGAATATACAATGAGCAGTTCTTC. Protein sequence: CASSVGVTSGIYNEQFF.

The gene calls are TRBV19 and TRBJ1-2, with 11 bases lining up with TRBD1. The germline V gene has CDR1 LNHDA and CDR2 SQIVND (reference sequence). J lost 8 bases, V lost 7 bases, and 12 bases had no gene match. The length of the CDR3 is 15 residues. The DNA for the CDR3 is TGTGCCAGTAAAACGACGGACAGGGGGCTGGTCGGCTACACCTTC. As protein: CASKTTDRGLVGYTF.

V and J are TRBV2 and TRBJ2-3; 9 bases are shared with TRBD2. Unmatched junction bases numbered 3, after V lost 5 bases and J lost 3 bases. Germline V gene data show CDR1 as SNHLY and CDR2 as FYNNEI. This CDR3 region has 14 residues. The chain's CDR3 is CASSISGSTDTQYF. CDR3 bases: TGTGCCAGCAGTATTAGCGGGAGTACAGATACGCAGTATTTT.

This chain links TRBV5-1 with TRBJ1-3; D unresolved. V lost 0 bases, J lost 3 bases, and 16 bases lay in between. Germline V gives CDR1 SGHRS, CDR2 YFSETQ. This CDR3 comprises 17 residues. This CDR3 reads CASSLALGRMSGNTIYF. DNA for the CDR3: TGCGCCAGCAGCTTGGCCCTCGGTAGAATGAGTGGAAACACCATATATTTT. Using reference TRBV5-1 and TRBJ1-3 for the parts outside the CDR3, the full variable domain is KAGVTQTPRYLIKTRGQQVTLSCSPISGHRSVSWYQQTPGQGLQFLFEYFSETQRNKGNFPGRFSGRQFSNSRSEMNVSTLELGDSALYLCASSLALGRMSGNTIYFGEGSWLTVV.

The chain employs TRBV2 and TRBJ2-1; TRBD1 is a possible D gene (6 bases). Between the trimmed V and J ends, which lost 11 bases and 2 bases, there was a span of 16 bases. The germline CDR1 and CDR2 sequences are SNHLY and FYNNEI. CDR3 length equals 14 residues. The CDR3 reads CASWETGPYNEQFF. The CDR3 DNA is TGTGCCTCCTGGGAGACAGGACCCTACAATGAGCAGTTCTTC.

This clone qualifies as medium-sized. The chain recombines TRBV7-9 with TRBJ1-1, with 7 bases identical to TRBD1. This CDR3 spans 15 amino acids. V was pared by 3 bases and J by 0 bases, with 4 bases of the junction left unmatched. Germline assignment: CDR1 SEHNR and CDR2 FQNEAQ (reference sequence). The CDR3 region has the DNA TGTGCCAGCAGCTTTTGGACAGGAATGAACACTGAAGCTTTCTTT. This encodes CASSFWTGMNTEAFF. The entire variable domain, with the rest obtained from reference TRBV7-9 and TRBJ1-1, is as follows: DTGVSQNPRHKITKRGQNVTFRCDPISEHNRLYWYRQTLGQGPEFLTYFQNEAQLEKSRLLSDRFSAERPKGSFSTLEIQRTEQGDSAMYLCASSFWTGMNTEAFFGQGTRLTVV.

This chain joins TRBV6-6 and TRBJ2-3; tentative D call: TRBD1 (6 bases). Germline V gene sequence: CDR1 MNHNY, CDR2 SVGAGI (reference sequence). The CDR3 extends over 13 amino acids. The CDR3 DNA reads as TGTGCAGCTAATCCAGGGGGCACAGATACGCAGTATTTT. This translates into CAANPGGTDTQYF.

To note about this clone: Other DNA sequences in the same sample also yield this CDR3. The chain has TRBV9 and TRBJ2-3; 7 bases match TRBD1. Germline loops: CDR1 SGDLS, CDR2 YYNGEE. The CDR3 loop spans 15 amino acids. Trimming removed 0 bases from V and 3 bases from J; junction bases left unmatched: 4. The CDR3 DNA is TGTGCCAGCAGCGTAGAACAGGGGCGGACAGATACGCAGTATTTT. It codes for CASSVEQGRTDTQYF.

This sequence joins TRBV27 and TRBJ1-2, with D perhaps TRBD1 (6 bases). Trimming stripped 4 bases from V and 7 bases from J, with 13 bases between. The CDR3 loop spans 13 amino acids. The germline V gene encodes CDR1 MNHEY and CDR2 SMNVEV (reference sequence). CDR3 DNA sequence: TGTGCCAGCAGTTCCAACAGGGTCGGTGGCTACACCTTC. Translating gives CASSSNRVGGYTF.

The chain uses TRBV18 and TRBJ2-7, with 9 bases that match TRBD1. The CDR3 length is 16 residues. Germline assignment: CDR1 KGHSH and CDR2 LQKENI. The V gene end was trimmed by 2 bases and the J gene end by 4 bases; junction bases not matched to a gene: 9. DNA of the CDR3: TGTGCCAGCTCACCAGGGACAGGGTCAATAGGATACGAGCAGTACTTC. Amino acid sequence: CASSPGTGSIGYEQYF.

This sequence joins TRBV5-1 and TRBJ1-2; D is possibly TRBD1 (6 bases). This CDR3 contains 13 residues. Germline CDR1 and CDR2: SGHRS and YFSETQ. V lost 1 base and J lost 8, with 12 bases in between. CDR3 nucleotides: TGCGCCAGCAGCTTGTTGGCAGGGGACGGCTACACCTTC. Its translation is CASSLLAGDGYTF.

The chain employs TRBV29-1 and TRBJ2-4, with TRBD2 matching 13 bases. The CDR3 spans 15 residues. Per germline, CDR1 SQVTM and CDR2 ANQGSEA. J lost 8 bases, V lost 4 bases, and 8 bases had no gene match. This chain's CDR3 is CSVAGTSGARHIQYF. CDR3 coding DNA: TGCAGCGTTGCTGGGACTAGCGGGGCCCGACACATTCAGTACTTC.

Within the sample, this clone is medium-sized. This chain's CDR3 is CASSQGRDTNTDTQYF. The DNA for the CDR3 is TGCGCCAGCAGCCAAGGCCGGGACACGAACACAGATACGCAGTATTTT. This rearrangement joins TRBV4-3 to TRBJ2-3, with D perhaps TRBD1 (6 bases). V gave up 1 base and J gave up 2 bases, with 13 bases separating them. Germline V lookup: CDR1 LGHNA, CDR2 YSLEER. The CDR3 extends over 16 amino acids.

Here the CDR3 DNA reads TGCGCCAGCAGCCACGGCGGCAGGGGGCCTTACGAGCAGTACTTC. Residues: CASSHGGRGPYEQYF. This chain connects TRBV5-1 to TRBJ2-7; TRBD1 matches 8 bases. Germline V gene sequence: CDR1 SGHRS, CDR2 YFSETQ. The CDR3 contains 15 residues. V shed 4 bases, J shed 4 bases, and the junction held 10 bases outside the gene matches.

This clone occurred a few times. The CDR3 DNA follows: TGTGCCTGGGAGACTAGTTCCGAGCAGTACTTC. It translates to CAWETSSEQYF. The rearrangement uses TRBV30 and TRBJ2-7, with D possibly TRBD2 on 6 matching bases. The germline CDR1 and CDR2 sequences are GTSNPN and SVGIG (reference sequence). This CDR3 has 11 amino acids. Trimming shortened V by 5 bases and J by 6 bases, and 11 bases separated the two germline ends.

The gene calls are TRBV5-1 and TRBJ2-5; D not certain. Trimming left V 0 bases short and J 5 bases short, with 11 bases between. The CDR3 has 14 amino acids. Germline V gene lookup returns CDR1 SGHRS and CDR2 YFSETQ. The CDR3 protein is CASSLDPGWETQYF. CDR3 sequence (DNA): TGCGCCAGCAGCTTGGATCCCGGGTGGGAGACCCAGTACTTC.

The chain has TRBV5-1 and TRBJ1-5, with TRBD1 identical over 9 bases. Germline lookup yields CDR1 SGHRS and CDR2 YFSETQ. V lost 4 bases to trimming and J lost 1 base; unmatched junction nucleotides: 3. The CDR3 length is 15 residues. The chain's CDR3 is CASSRTGDSNQPQHF. CDR3 DNA sequence: TGCGCCAGCAGCAGGACAGGGGACAGCAATCAGCCCCAGCATTTT.

The chain uses TRBV7-3 and TRBJ2-1; perhaps TRBD2 as D (6 bases). V dropped 6 bases and J dropped 2 bases, with 14 bases sitting between them. CDR3 length: 15 amino acids. Germline V gene lookup returns CDR1 SGHTA and CDR2 FQGTGA. This CDR3 is CASRTTGGPYNEQFF. The CDR3 DNA reads TGTGCCAGCAGAACTACCGGGGGTCCCTACAATGAGCAGTTCTTC.

V gene TRBV5-1 combines with J gene TRBJ2-7; unclear D gene. The V gene lost 0 bases and the J gene lost 5 bases, with 12 bases spanning the gap. CDR3 length: 14 amino acids. Germline CDR1 and CDR2: SGHRS and YFSETQ. CDR3: CASSLAEEFHEQYF. Here the CDR3 DNA reads TGCGCCAGCAGCTTGGCCGAGGAGTTCCACGAGCAGTACTTC.